Listed below are T cell receptor beta chains from one sample, sequenced in a study of blood T cell repertoires in COVID-19. Profiled with immunoSEQ multiplex PCR; TCRdb holds only in-frame clones, not every one. The table lists approximately 250,000 clones, 85% to 90% of them singletons, with approximately 4% in the top ten. The sequencing input was PBMCs or T cells enriched from blood (not recorded which). These receptors came from a woman under 40 with acute COVID-19. Each CDR3 is given without its conserved first and last residue. Each record gives: clone size, J gene, V gene, CDR3 protein. Some rows mark clone size as missing; the rest say once, few, many or name a class of expanded clone.

once,TRBJ2-1,TRBV15,ATSRDFTGQF
.,TRBJ1-5,TRBV28,ASSEYPSNQPQH
.,TRBJ2-3,TRBV13,ASSLGSTQY
.,TRBJ2-2,TRBV5-4,ASSFDSRNTGELF
.,TRBJ2-3,TRBV7-2,ASSLVAGNTDTQY
once,TRBJ2-7,TRBV11-2,ASGGSSSEQY
.,TRBJ1-4,TRBV7-2,ASSDGGTGWNEKLF
.,TRBJ1-4,TRBV12-3/TRBV12-4,ASGLATNEKLF
once,TRBJ1-2,TRBV21-1,ASSKARGYSHGYT
.,TRBJ2-7,TRBV5-1,ASSSRAGLANEQY
once,TRBJ2-3,TRBV11-2,ASSLASRTLYSTDTQY
.,TRBJ2-3,TRBV27,ASSFRKGQTSTDTQY
.,TRBJ2-3,TRBV5-5,ASSFPPGAGGGDTQY
.,TRBJ2-7,TRBV28,ASSLVRMSSYEQY
once,TRBJ2-7,TRBV6-5,ASSYGRDSYEQY
.,TRBJ1-3,TRBV6-1,ASSDKWDRGSGNTIY
.,TRBJ2-2,TRBV29-1,SVDLANTGELF
.,TRBJ1-6,TRBV27,ASSPRDSGSPLH
once,TRBJ2-2,TRBV9,ASRTSGSPNTGELF
few,TRBJ2-2,TRBV19,ASSFSGNTGELF
.,TRBJ1-4,TRBV3-1/TRBV3-2,ASSQRGQATNEKLF
.,TRBJ2-1,TRBV7-9,ASSPGLAGGPDEQF
.,TRBJ2-3,TRBV5-1,ASSLGLTGGGTDTQY
.,TRBJ2-3,TRBV29-1,SVSSRLTDTQY
.,TRBJ2-2,TRBV15,ATSRGPGAGEKTGELF
.,TRBJ2-1,TRBV19,ASSTFPSGSSYNEQF
.,TRBJ2-1,TRBV7-8,ASSLGRSSGNEQF
.,TRBJ1-2,TRBV7-9,ASSSDRGYYGYT